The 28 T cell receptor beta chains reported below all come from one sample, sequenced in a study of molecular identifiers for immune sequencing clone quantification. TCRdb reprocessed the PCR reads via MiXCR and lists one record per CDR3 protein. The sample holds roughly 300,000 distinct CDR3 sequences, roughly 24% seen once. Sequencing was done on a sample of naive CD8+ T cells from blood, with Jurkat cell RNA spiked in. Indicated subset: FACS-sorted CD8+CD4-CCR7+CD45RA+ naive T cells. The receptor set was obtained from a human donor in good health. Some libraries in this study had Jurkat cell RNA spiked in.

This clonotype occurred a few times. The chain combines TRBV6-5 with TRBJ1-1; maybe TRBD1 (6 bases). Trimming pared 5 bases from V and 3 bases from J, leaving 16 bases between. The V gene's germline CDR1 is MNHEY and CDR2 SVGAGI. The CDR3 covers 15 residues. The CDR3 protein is CASSHRELGYTEAFF. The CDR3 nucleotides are TGTGCCAGCAGTCACAGGGAACTGGGGTACACTGAAGCTTTCTTT.

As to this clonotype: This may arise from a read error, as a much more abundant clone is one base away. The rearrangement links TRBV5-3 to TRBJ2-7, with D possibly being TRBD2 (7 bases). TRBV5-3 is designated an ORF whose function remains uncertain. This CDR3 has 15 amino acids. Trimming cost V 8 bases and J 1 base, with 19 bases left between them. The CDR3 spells CASSYGRGASYEQYF. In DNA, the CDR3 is TGTGCCAGCAGTTATGGACGGGGGGCTTCCTACGAGCAGTACTTC.

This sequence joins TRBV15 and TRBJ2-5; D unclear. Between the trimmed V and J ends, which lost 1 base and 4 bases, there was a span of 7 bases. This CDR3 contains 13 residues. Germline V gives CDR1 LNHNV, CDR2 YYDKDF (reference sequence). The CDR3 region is CATSRGIGETQYF. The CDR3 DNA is TGTGCCACCAGCAGAGGGATCGGAGAGACCCAGTACTTC.

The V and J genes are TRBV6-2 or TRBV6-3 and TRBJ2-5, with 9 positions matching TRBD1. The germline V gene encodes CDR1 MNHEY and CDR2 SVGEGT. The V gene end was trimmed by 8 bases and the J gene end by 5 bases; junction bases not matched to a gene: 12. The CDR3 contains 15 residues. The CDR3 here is CASLPRTGVMETQYF. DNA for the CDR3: TGTGCCAGCCTTCCGCGGACAGGGGTGATGGAGACCCAGTACTTC.

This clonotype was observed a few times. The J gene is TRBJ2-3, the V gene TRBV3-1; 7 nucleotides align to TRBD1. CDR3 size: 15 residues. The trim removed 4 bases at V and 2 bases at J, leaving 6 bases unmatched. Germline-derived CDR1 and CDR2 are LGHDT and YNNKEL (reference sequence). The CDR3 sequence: CASSPGQISTDTQYF. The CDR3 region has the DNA TGTGCCAGCAGCCCGGGACAGATTTCCACAGATACGCAGTATTTT.

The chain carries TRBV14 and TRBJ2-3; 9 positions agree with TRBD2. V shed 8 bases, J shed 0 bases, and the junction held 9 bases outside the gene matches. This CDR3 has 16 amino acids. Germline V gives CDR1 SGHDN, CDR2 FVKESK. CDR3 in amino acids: CASSETSGSSTDTQYF. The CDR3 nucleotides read TGTGCCAGCTCCGAGACTAGCGGATCTAGCACAGATACGCAGTATTTT.

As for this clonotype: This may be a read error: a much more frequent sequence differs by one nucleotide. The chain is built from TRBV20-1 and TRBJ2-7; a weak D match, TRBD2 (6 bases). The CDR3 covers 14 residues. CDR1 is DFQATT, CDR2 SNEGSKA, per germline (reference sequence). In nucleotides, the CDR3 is TGCAGTGTTAGAGGCCCTGGGACTTCTTACGAGCAGTACTTC. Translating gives CSVRGPGTSYEQYF.

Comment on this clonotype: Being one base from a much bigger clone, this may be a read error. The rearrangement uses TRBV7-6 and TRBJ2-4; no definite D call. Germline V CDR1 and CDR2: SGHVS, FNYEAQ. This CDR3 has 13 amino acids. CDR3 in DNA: TGTGCCAGCAGCTTAGGGGTGTCGAACATTCGGTACTTC. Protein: CASSLGVSNIRYF.

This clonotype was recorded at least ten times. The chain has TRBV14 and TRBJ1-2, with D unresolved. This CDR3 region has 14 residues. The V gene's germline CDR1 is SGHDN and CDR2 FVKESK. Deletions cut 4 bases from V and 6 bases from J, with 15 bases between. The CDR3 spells CASSLDAGVNGYTF. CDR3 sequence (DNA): TGTGCCAGCAGCCTCGACGCCGGAGTAAATGGCTACACCTTC.

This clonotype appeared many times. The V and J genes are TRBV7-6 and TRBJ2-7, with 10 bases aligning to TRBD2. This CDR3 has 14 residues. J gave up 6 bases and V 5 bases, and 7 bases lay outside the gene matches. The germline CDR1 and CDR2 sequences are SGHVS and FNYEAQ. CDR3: CASSHSGLASEQYF. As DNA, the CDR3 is TGTGCCAGCAGCCATTCGGGACTAGCGAGCGAGCAGTACTTC.

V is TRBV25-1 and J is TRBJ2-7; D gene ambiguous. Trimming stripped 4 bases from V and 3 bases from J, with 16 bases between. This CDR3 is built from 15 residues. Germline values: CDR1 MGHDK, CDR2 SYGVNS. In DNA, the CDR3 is TGTGCCAGCAGTGGTGGCAGAGTGGCCTTCTACGAGCAGTACTTC. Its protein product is CASSGGRVAFYEQYF.

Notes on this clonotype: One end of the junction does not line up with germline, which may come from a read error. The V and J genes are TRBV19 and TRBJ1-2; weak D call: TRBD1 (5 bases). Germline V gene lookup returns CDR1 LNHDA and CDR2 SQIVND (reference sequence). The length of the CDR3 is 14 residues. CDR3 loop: CASTPLQGGYSYTF. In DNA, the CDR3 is TGTGCCAGTACCCCACTCCAGGGTGGCTATAGCTACACCTTC.

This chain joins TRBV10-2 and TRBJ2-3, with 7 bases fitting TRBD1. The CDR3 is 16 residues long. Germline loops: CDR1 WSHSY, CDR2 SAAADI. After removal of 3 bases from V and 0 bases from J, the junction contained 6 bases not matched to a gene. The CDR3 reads CASSDSGQTSTDTQYF. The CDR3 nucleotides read TGCGCCAGCAGTGACTCGGGACAGACTAGCACAGATACGCAGTATTTT.

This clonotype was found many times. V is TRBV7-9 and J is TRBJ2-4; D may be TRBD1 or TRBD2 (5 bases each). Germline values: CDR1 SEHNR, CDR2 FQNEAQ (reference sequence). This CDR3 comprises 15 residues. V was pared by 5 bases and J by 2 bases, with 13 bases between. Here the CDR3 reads CASSPTGQSKNIQYF. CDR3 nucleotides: TGTGCCAGCAGCCCAACGGGGCAGTCCAAAAACATTCAGTACTTC.

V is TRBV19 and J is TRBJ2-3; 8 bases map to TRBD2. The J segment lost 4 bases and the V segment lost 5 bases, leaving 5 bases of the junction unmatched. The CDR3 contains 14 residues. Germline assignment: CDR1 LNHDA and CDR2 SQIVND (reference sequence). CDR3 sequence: CASSGREDADTQYF. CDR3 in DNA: TGTGCCAGTAGTGGGCGGGAGGACGCAGATACGCAGTATTTT.

In DNA, the CDR3 is TGTGCCAGCAGCTCAGCGGTTCATTCGGATACGCAGTATTTT. Translated, it gives CASSSAVHSDTQYF. The V gene is TRBV7-2, the J gene TRBJ2-3; possible D gene TRBD2, 5 bases. This CDR3 region has 14 residues. Trimming shortened V by 4 bases and J by 6 bases, and 14 bases separated the two germline ends. The germline V gene encodes CDR1 SGHTA and CDR2 FQGNSA.

The CDR3: CASSHPTGEAPFYTF. In nucleotides, the CDR3 is TGTGCCAGCAGCCACCCGACAGGAGAAGCACCTTTCTACACCTTC. This chain links TRBV7-9 with TRBJ1-2; D might be TRBD1 (6 bases). Trimming removed 5 bases from V and 10 bases from J, with 23 bases in between. The CDR3 consists of 15 residues. From germline, CDR1 is SEHNR and CDR2 FQNEAQ (reference sequence).

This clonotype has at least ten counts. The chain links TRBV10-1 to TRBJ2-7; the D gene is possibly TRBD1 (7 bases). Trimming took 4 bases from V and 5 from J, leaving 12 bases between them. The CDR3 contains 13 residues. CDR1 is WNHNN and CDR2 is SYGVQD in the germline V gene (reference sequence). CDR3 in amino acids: CASSGVRGDEQYF. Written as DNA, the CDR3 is TGCGCCAGCAGTGGGGTCAGGGGGGACGAGCAGTACTTC.

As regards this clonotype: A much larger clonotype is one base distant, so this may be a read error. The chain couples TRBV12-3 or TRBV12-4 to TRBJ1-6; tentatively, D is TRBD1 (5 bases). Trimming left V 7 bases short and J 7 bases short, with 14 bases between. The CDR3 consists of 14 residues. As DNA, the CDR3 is TGTGCCAGCAACCCCACAGGAGGCAATTCACCCCTCCACTTT. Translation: CASNPTGGNSPLHF.

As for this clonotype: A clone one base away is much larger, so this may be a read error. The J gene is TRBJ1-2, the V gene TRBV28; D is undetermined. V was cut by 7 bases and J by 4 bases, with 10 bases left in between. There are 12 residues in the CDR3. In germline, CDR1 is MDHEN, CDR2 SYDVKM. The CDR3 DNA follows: TGTGCCAGCACCCCTGATCTCTATGGCTACACCTTC. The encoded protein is CASTPDLYGYTF.

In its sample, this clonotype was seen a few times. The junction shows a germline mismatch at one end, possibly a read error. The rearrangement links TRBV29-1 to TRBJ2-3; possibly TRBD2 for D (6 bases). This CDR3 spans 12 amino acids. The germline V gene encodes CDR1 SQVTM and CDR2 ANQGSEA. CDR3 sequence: CSGGGTSDTHYF. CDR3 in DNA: TGCAGCGGGGGCGGGACCTCGGATACGCATTATTTT.

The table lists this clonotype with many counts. In DNA form, the CDR3 reads TGTGCCAGCAGCCATGGGCAGGCCTACGAGCAGTACTTC. Protein sequence: CASSHGQAYEQYF. J is TRBJ2-7 and V is TRBV14, with D hard to call. With 3 bases removed from V and 2 bases from J, the gap between germline ends came to 8 bases. Germline CDR1 and CDR2: SGHDN and FVKESK. The CDR3 consists of 13 residues.

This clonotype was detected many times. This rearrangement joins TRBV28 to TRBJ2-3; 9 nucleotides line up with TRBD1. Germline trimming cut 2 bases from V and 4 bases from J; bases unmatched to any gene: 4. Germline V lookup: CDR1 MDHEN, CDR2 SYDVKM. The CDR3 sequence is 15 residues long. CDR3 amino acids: CASSLGTGKADTQYF. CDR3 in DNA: TGTGCCAGCAGTTTAGGGACAGGGAAGGCAGATACGCAGTATTTT.

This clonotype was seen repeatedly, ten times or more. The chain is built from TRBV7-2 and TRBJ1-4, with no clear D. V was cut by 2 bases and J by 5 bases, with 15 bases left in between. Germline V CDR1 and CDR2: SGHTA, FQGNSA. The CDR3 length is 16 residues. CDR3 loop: CASSLTRRQPNEKLFF. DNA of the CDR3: TGTGCCAGCAGCTTAACTCGCAGGCAGCCCAATGAAAAACTGTTTTTT.

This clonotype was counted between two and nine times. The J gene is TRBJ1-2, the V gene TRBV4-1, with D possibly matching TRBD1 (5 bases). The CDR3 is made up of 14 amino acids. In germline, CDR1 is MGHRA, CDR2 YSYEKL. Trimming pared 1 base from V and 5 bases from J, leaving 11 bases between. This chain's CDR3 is CASSQGPRDYGYTF. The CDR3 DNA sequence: TGCGCCAGCAGCCAAGGTCCCAGGGATTATGGCTACACCTTC.

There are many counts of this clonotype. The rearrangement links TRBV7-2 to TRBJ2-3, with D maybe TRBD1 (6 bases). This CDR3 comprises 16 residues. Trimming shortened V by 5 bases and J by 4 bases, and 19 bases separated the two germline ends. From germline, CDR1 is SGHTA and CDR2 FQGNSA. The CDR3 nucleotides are TGTGCCAGCAGCCCGATACCGGGACACCCCTCAGATACGCAGTATTTT. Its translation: CASSPIPGHPSDTQYF.

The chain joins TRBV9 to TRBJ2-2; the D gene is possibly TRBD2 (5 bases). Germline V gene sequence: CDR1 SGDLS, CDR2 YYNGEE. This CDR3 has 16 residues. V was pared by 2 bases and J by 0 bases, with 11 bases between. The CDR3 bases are TGTGCCAGCAGCGTTCCCGGGGAGACGAACACCGGGGAGCTGTTTTTT. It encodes CASSVPGETNTGELFF.

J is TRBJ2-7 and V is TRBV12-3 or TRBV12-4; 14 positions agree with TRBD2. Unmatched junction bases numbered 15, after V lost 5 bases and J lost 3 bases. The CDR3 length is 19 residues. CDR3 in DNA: TGTGCCAGCAGTACGGGGGGACTAGCGGGGGCCCGGATCCACTACGAGCAGTACTTC. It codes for CASSTGGLAGARIHYEQYF.